Sequencing of this T cell receptor beta chain was carried out in a study of T cells after yellow fever vaccination. Whole-study findings and limits: Reappearing after the booster were most of the clones from primary vaccination (about 95% CD4, about 88% CD8). It was the secondary response that reached its peak faster, day 5 versus 15, but it was weaker.

TCRdb fed the 5' RACE reads into MiXCR, producing one record per CDR3 protein. The table shows some 390,000 distinct CDR3 sequences, with around 20% occurring only once. Germline V CDR1 and CDR2: MDHEN, SYDVKM. The length of the CDR3 is 14 residues. V was clipped by 2 bases and J by 5 bases, with 12 bases between them. As to this clonotype: What it recognizes is unknown.

This specimen consisted of PBMCs, obtained before the yellow fever booster vaccination. This chain links TRBV28 with TRBJ1-1; tentatively, D is TRBD1 (5 bases). This receptor was identified in a man between 18 and 29 years old who received the YFV17D yellow fever vaccine. This CDR3 reads CASSLPQVGTEAFF. The CDR3 nucleotides are TGTGCCAGCAGTTTACCACAGGTTGGGACTGAAGCTTTCTTT.